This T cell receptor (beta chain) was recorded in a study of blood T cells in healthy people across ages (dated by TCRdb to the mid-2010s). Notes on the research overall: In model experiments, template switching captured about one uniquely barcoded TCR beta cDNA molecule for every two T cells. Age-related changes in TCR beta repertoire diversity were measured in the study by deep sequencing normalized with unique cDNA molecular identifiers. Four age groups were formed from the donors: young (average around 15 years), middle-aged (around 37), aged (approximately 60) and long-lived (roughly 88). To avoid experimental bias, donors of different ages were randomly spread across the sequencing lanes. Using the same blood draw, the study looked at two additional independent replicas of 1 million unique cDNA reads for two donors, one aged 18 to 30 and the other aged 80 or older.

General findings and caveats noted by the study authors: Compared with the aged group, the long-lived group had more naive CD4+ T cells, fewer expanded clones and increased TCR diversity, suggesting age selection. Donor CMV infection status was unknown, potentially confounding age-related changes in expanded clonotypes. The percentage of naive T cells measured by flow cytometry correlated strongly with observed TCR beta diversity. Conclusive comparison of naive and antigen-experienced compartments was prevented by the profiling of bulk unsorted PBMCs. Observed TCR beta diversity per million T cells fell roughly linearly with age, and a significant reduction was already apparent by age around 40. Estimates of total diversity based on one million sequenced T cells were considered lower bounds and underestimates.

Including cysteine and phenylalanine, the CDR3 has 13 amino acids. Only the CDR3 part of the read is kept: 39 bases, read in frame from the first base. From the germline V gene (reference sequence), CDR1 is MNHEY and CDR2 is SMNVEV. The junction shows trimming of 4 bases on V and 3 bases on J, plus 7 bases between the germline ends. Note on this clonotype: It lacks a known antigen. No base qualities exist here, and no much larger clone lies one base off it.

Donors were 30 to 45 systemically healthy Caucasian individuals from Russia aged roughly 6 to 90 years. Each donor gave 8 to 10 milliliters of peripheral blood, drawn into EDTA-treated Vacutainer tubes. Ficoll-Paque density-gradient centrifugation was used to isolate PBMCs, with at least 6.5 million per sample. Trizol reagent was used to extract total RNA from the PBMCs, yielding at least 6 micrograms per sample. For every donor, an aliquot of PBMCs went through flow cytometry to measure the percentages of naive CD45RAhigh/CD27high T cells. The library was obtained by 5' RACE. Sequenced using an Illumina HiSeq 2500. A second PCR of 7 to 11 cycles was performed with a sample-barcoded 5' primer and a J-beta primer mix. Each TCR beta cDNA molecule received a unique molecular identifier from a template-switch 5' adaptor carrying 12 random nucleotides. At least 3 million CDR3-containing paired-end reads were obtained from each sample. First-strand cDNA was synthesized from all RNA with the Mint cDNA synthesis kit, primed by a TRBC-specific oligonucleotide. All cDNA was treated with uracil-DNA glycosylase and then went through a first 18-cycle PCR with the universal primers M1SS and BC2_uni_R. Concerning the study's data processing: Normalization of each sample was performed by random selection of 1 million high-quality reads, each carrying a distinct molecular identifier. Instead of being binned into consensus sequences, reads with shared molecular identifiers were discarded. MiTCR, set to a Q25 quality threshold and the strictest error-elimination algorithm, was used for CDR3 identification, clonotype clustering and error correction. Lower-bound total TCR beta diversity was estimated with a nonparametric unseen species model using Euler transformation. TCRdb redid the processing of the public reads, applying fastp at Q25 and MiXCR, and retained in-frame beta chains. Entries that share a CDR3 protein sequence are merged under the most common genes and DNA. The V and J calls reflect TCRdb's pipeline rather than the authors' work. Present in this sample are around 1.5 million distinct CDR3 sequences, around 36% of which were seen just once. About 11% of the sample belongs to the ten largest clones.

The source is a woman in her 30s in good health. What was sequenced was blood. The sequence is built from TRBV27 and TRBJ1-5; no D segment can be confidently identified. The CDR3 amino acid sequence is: CASSYALNQPQHF. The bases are TGTGCCAGCAGTTACGCGCTCAATCAGCCCCAGCATTTT.